This entry lists 17 T cell receptor beta chains sequenced from one sample in a study of T-cell reconstitution after alpha-beta-depleted transplantation in children. TCRbeta library preparation incorporated unique molecular identifiers. TCRdb analysed the PCR reads with MiXCR anew, one entry per CDR3 protein. The sample shows more than 500,000 distinct CDR3 sequences, over 9.5% of them seen only once. The starting material was PBMCs, mostly from graft donor cells, obtained 180 days after TCRalphabeta/CD19-depleted stem cell transplant. The receptors originated from a female patient between 2 and 10 years old who had a stem cell transplant for aplastic anemia, so the T cells may come from the graft donor.

The rearrangement joins TRBV6-5 to TRBJ2-5; no definite D call. The V and J ends lost 0 bases and 0 bases respectively, with 5 bases between them. Germline values: CDR1 MNHEY, CDR2 SVGAGI. This CDR3 has 14 amino acids. DNA of the CDR3: TGTGCCAGCAGTTACTCGACCTACCAAGAGACCCAGTACTTC. It yields the protein CASSYSTYQETQYF.

This clonotype has a handful of counts. The chain is built from TRBV6-5 and TRBJ1-1, with 7 positions matching TRBD1. Germline V gene data show CDR1 as MNHEY and CDR2 as SVGAGI. This CDR3 is 14 amino acids long. V shed 3 bases and J 5 bases; nucleotides not matched to a gene: 6. CDR3 nucleotide sequence: TGTGCCAGCAGTTATACCGACAGGGTGACTGAAGCTTTCTTT. It encodes CASSYTDRVTEAFF.

The J gene is TRBJ2-1, the V gene TRBV20-1; D is uncertain. Trimming left V 3 bases short and J 9 bases short, with 9 bases between. Germline V gives CDR1 DFQATT, CDR2 SNEGSKA (reference sequence). This CDR3 comprises 11 residues. DNA for the CDR3: TGCAGTGCTAGTCGCCAGTCTGAGCAGTTCTTC. Translating it yields CSASRQSEQFF.

This clonotype was seen a handful of times. The chain has TRBV29-1 and TRBJ2-1, with D hard to call. The CDR3 has 12 residues. V was cut by 4 bases and J by 6 bases, with 10 bases left in between. Germline loops: CDR1 SQVTM, CDR2 ANQGSEA. The CDR3 reads CSVGVKGNEQFF. CDR3 coding DNA: TGCAGCGTTGGTGTAAAGGGCAATGAGCAGTTCTTC.

Comments on this clonotype: At one end the junction does not follow the germline gene, possibly because of a read error. The V gene is TRBV5-5, the J gene TRBJ2-5, with TRBD2 matching over 11 bases. Per the germline V gene, CDR1 is SGHKS and CDR2 is YYEKEE (reference sequence). This CDR3 contains 17 residues. The CDR3 is CASILGALAGAQETQYF. CDR3 sequence (DNA): TGTGCCAGCATCTTGGGAGCACTAGCGGGAGCTCAAGAGACCCAGTACTTC.

There are a few counts of this clonotype. The V and J genes are TRBV7-2 and TRBJ2-3, with 8 nucleotides matching TRBD1. The CDR3 consists of 12 residues. The V gene's germline CDR1 is SGHTA and CDR2 FQGNSA. The trim removed 4 bases at V and 10 bases at J, leaving 4 bases unmatched. CDR3 sequence: CASSWGQESQYF. The CDR3 nucleotides read TGTGCCAGCAGCTGGGGACAGGAATCGCAGTATTTT.

This clonotype occurred many times. The chain combines TRBV29-1 with TRBJ2-1; D gene ambiguous. This CDR3 is 10 amino acids long. Trimming shortened V by 3 bases and J by 9 bases, and 6 bases separated the two germline ends. The V gene's germline CDR1 is SQVTM and CDR2 ANQGSEA. The CDR3 DNA is TGCAGCGTTGACACCCCTGAGCAGTTCTTC. Amino acids: CSVDTPEQFF.

Ten or more counts support this clonotype. This chain uses TRBV7-2 with TRBJ2-5; 9 bases line up with TRBD2. Germline V gives CDR1 SGHTA, CDR2 FQGNSA. V lost 4 bases to trimming and J lost 0 bases; unmatched junction nucleotides: 6. The CDR3 consists of 16 residues. DNA for the CDR3: TGTGCCAGCAGCTCGGTTCTAGCGGGGTACCAAGAGACCCAGTACTTC. Its protein is CASSSVLAGYQETQYF.

This clonotype came up a few times. The chain carries TRBV4-3 and TRBJ1-2; D possibly corresponds to TRBD1 (6 bases). The V end was cut by 1 base, the J end by 3 bases, with 12 bases between. The length of the CDR3 is 15 residues. CDR1 and CDR2 from the germline V gene are LGHNA and YSLEER. The CDR3, as DNA: TGCGCCAGCAGCCAAGCAAACAGGGTTTACTATGGCTACACCTTC. This sequence encodes CASSQANRVYYGYTF.

Here the CDR3 reads CSASRDSPTDTQYF. The CDR3 DNA reads as TGCAGTGCATCCCGGGACTCACCCACAGATACGCAGTATTTT. This chain uses TRBV20-1 with TRBJ2-3; D is possibly TRBD2 (6 bases). Trimming took off 6 bases at V and 2 bases at J, with 15 bases between the two ends. Germline CDR1 is DFQATT and CDR2 is SNEGSKA (reference sequence). CDR3 length equals 14 residues.

The chain is built from TRBV20-1 and TRBJ1-1; 7 bases line up with TRBD1. This CDR3 contains 13 residues. The J segment lost 0 bases and the V segment lost 6 bases, leaving 4 bases of the junction unmatched. CDR1 is DFQATT, CDR2 SNEGSKA, per germline (reference sequence). This CDR3 reads CSANRGLNTEAFF. The CDR3 DNA reads TGCAGTGCGAATAGGGGGCTGAACACTGAAGCTTTCTTT.

The chain is built from TRBV7-2 and TRBJ2-7; D tentatively fits TRBD1 or TRBD2 (7 bases each). The V end was cut by 7 bases, the J end by 1 base, with 11 bases between. Looked up from germline, CDR1 is SGHTA and CDR2 is FQGNSA. This CDR3 region has 13 residues. The CDR3 loop reads CASTRGGSYEQYF. As DNA, the CDR3 is TGTGCCAGCACCAGGGGGGGATCCTACGAGCAGTACTTC.

This clonotype occurred a few times. This rearrangement joins TRBV7-2 to TRBJ2-7, with 14 bases matching TRBD2. The CDR3 extends over 16 amino acids. J gave up 4 bases and V 4 bases, and 6 bases lay outside the gene matches. Germline V CDR1 and CDR2: SGHTA, FQGNSA. CDR3 sequence (DNA): TGTGCCAGCAGCTCCCCGACTAGCGGGAGGGCGTACGAGCAGTACTTC. Residues: CASSSPTSGRAYEQYF.

The chain joins TRBV5-5 to TRBJ1-4; 7 bases are shared with TRBD1. V lost 0 bases and J lost 7; bases outside the gene matches: 6. There are 15 residues in the CDR3. Per the germline V gene, CDR1 is SGHKS and CDR2 is YYEKEE (reference sequence). CDR3 in amino acids: CASSLAGQGVEKLFF. The CDR3 nucleotides are TGTGCCAGCAGCTTGGCGGGGCAGGGGGTTGAAAAACTGTTTTTT.

This chain links TRBV5-6 with TRBJ2-5, with D possibly TRBD2 on 5 matching bases. V was pared by 1 base and J by 5 bases, with 12 bases between. CDR1 and CDR2 from the germline V gene are SGHDT and YYEEEE. This CDR3 has 14 residues. The CDR3 sequence is CASSLRGVRETQYF. The CDR3 DNA follows: TGTGCCAGCAGCTTGCGGGGAGTTCGGGAGACCCAGTACTTC. The entire variable domain, with the rest obtained from reference TRBV5-6 and TRBJ2-5, is as follows: DAGVTQSPTHLIKTRGQQVTLRCSPKSGHDTVSWYQQALGQGPQFIFQYYEEEERQRGNFPDRFSGHQFPNYSSELNVNALLLGDSALYLCASSLRGVRETQYFGPGTRLLVL.

This clonotype has a handful of counts. The chain is built from TRBV2 and TRBJ2-1, with D possibly called TRBD1 or TRBD2 (5 bases each). Trimming left V 6 bases short and J 3 bases short, with 12 bases between. The germline V gene has CDR1 SNHLY and CDR2 FYNNEI. The CDR3 is made up of 14 amino acids. CDR3: CASSEGQNYNEQFF. In nucleotides, the CDR3 is TGTGCCAGCAGCGAGGGGCAGAACTACAATGAGCAGTTCTTC.

This clonotype was counted between two and nine times. The rearrangement joins TRBV6-2 or TRBV6-3 to TRBJ2-1, with 8 bases aligning to TRBD2. The CDR3 sequence is 15 residues long. Germline loops: CDR1 MNHEY, CDR2 SVGEGT. V lost 2 bases, J lost 4 bases, and 4 bases stayed unmatched. In nucleotides, the CDR3 is TGTGCCAGCAGTTACGAGGCTAGCGGGTACAATGAGCAGTTCTTC. Protein: CASSYEASGYNEQFF.